Following are 9 T cell receptor beta chains from one sample sequenced in a study of early T cells in non-severe SARS-CoV-2 infection. TCRdb recomputed calls from the 5' RACE reads with MiXCR, one row per CDR3 protein. The table has about 48,000 distinct CDR3 sequences, more than 6.5% seen once. The material sequenced was whole blood. The receptors shown here come from an adult who was a healthcare worker with PCR-confirmed SARS-CoV-2 infection or an uninfected control (not recorded which).

This clonotype was counted many times. The rearrangement links TRBV5-1 to TRBJ2-7; D is unclear. Trimming shortened V by 1 base and J by 1 base, and 9 bases separated the two germline ends. The germline V gene encodes CDR1 SGHRS and CDR2 YFSETQ. This CDR3 comprises 14 residues. This CDR3 reads CASSLKVGSYEQYF. CDR3 in DNA: TGCGCCAGCAGCTTGAAAGTGGGTTCCTACGAGCAGTACTTC.

In its sample, this clonotype was seen many times. The genes are TRBV3-1 and TRBJ1-1, with TRBD1 matching over 11 bases. CDR1 is LGHDT, CDR2 YNNKEL, per germline (reference sequence). The CDR3 runs 14 residues. The trim removed 6 bases at V and 7 bases at J, leaving 7 bases unmatched. CDR3 region: CASSPGTGGFEAFF. The DNA of the CDR3 is TGTGCCAGCAGTCCCGGGACAGGGGGATTTGAAGCTTTCTTT.

The sample holds a few counts of this clonotype. This chain links TRBV5-8 with TRBJ2-5; tentative D call: TRBD1 (6 bases). Germline loops: CDR1 SGHTS, CDR2 YDEGEE. The CDR3 totals 16 residues. Trimming removed 2 bases from V and 1 base from J, with 15 bases in between. The CDR3 DNA reads TGTGCCAGCAGCTTAAGACCGGGACATATCCAAGAGACCCAGTACTTC. Translated, it gives CASSLRPGHIQETQYF.

The genes are TRBV6-4 and TRBJ1-6, with D maybe TRBD1 (5 bases). This CDR3 has 15 residues. Trimming cost V 6 bases and J 8 bases, with 17 bases left between them. Germline CDR1 reads MRHNA; CDR2 reads SNTAGT. The CDR3 nucleotides are TGTGCCAGCAGACTCTACCAGGGTTCTGATTCACCCCTCCACTTT. Its protein product is CASRLYQGSDSPLHF.

This chain connects TRBV3-1 to TRBJ1-1, with 8 bases lining up with TRBD1. The CDR3 length is 15 residues. The germline gives CDR1 LGHDT, CDR2 YNNKEL (reference sequence). V was clipped by 4 bases and J by 1 base; unmatched bases: 5. In DNA form, the CDR3 reads TGTGCCAGCAGCCCACGGGACAGGCGGAACACTGAAGCTTTCTTT. Translated: CASSPRDRRNTEAFF.

This clonotype was counted at least ten times. The V and J genes are TRBV12-3 or TRBV12-4 and TRBJ1-1; D is unclear. The CDR3 has 13 residues. Trimming pared 6 bases from V and 4 bases from J, leaving 12 bases between. Here the CDR3 reads CASRSPGGTEAFF. CDR3 coding DNA: TGTGCCAGCAGATCCCCGGGAGGCACTGAAGCTTTCTTT.

The sample holds many counts of this clonotype. The chain has TRBV10-2 and TRBJ2-7; D is uncertain. Germline V gene data show CDR1 as WSHSY and CDR2 as SAAADI. This CDR3 has 11 residues. Deletions cut 3 bases from V and 4 bases from J, with 4 bases between. The CDR3 nucleotides read TGCGCCAGCAGTGACATGTACGAGCAGTACTTC. Residues: CASSDMYEQYF.

Ten or more counts support this clonotype. The V gene is TRBV4-1, the J gene TRBJ2-7; D is perhaps TRBD1 (5 bases). CDR1 is MGHRA, CDR2 YSYEKL, per germline. There are 14 residues in the CDR3. V was cut by 0 bases and J by 4 bases, with 10 bases left in between. The CDR3 coding sequence is TGCGCCAGCAGCCAAGATTCAGGGTCGTACGAGCAGTACTTC. Translation: CASSQDSGSYEQYF.

The chain links TRBV7-8 to TRBJ1-5, with 10 nucleotides matching TRBD1. The CDR3 is 14 amino acids. V was pared by 1 base and J by 6 bases, with 0 bases of the junction left unmatched. Germline CDR1 SGHVS, CDR2 FQNEAQ. The DNA for the CDR3 is TGTGCCAGCAGCTTAGGACAGGGGGCTCAGCCCCAGCATTTT. Residues: CASSLGQGAQPQHF.